This T cell receptor (beta chain) was sequenced in a study of long-term antiretroviral therapy in people with HIV. The wider study: Collection dates of the earliest samples fall about a decade before the 2015 immediate-ART recommendation. Points from the study as a whole: Post-treatment diversity went higher with ART but stayed below transplant donor controls. Possibly under older ART regimens, blood was drawn between about 2003 and 2017.

A remark on this clone: The antigen remains undetermined.

Trimming pared 3 bases from V and 5 bases from J, leaving 11 bases between. This CDR3 is built from 14 residues. Per germline, CDR1 LGHNA and CDR2 YSLEER. The authors ran the immunoSEQ assay, v3.0, at survey level. Only in-frame clones appear in the TCRdb table, and some are missing; sequencing was by immunoSEQ multiplex PCR. Of 25,000 to 35,000 clones listed, approximately 85% are singletons. The rearrangement links TRBV4-3 to TRBJ2-4; either TRBD1 or TRBD2 may supply D (5 bases each). Sequencing was performed on unsorted PBMCs, taken 0.8 years before starting antiretroviral therapy. This receptor was identified in a man aged 18 to 30 with HIV. The CDR3 bases are TGCGCCAGCAGCCAGGGGCTGGGGGAAAACATTCAGTACTTC. Translated, it gives CASSQGLGENIQYF.